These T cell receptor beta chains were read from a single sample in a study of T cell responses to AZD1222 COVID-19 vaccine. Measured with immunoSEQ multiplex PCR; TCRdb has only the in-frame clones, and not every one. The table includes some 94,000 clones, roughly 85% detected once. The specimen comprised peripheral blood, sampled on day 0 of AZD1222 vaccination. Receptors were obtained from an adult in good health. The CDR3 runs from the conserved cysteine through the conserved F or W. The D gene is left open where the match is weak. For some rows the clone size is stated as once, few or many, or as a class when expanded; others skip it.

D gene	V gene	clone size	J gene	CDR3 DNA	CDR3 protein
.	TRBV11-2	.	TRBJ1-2	TGTGCCAGCAGCTCCCATTTATCGACTGGCTACACCTTC	CASSSHLSTGYTF
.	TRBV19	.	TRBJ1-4	TGTGCCAGTAGTATGATCGGGGCTAATGAAAAACTGTTTTTT	CASSMIGANEKLFF
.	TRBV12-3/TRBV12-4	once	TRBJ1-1	TGTGCCAGCAGTTTAGCCCAGGGGACTGAAGCTTTCTTT	CASSLAQGTEAFF
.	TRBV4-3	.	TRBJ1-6	TGCGCCAGCAGCCAAGATCTAAAGGCCACCCTTAATTCACCCCTCCACTTT	CASSQDLKATLNSPLHF
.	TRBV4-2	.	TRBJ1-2	TGTGCCAGCAGCCAAGATTCCGGAGAAGGCTACACCTTC	CASSQDSGEGYTF
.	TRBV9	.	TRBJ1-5	TGTGCCAGCAGCGCCGCGGCCGGCGCGCAAGGTCAGCCCCAGCATTTT	CASSAAAGAQGQPQHF
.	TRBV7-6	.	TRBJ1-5	TGTGCCAGCAGCTTAGATGCAGTTCAGCCCCAGCATTTT	CASSLDAVQPQHF
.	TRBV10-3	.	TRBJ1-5	TGTGCCATCAGTGAGTCGGTTGGGGGCGTCGGCAATCAGCCCCAGCATTTT	CAISESVGGVGNQPQHF
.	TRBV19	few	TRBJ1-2	TGTGCCAGTAGTATGGGACAATCTTTCTATGGCTACACCTTC	CASSMGQSFYGYTF
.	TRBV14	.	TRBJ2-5	TGTGCCAGCAGCCAAGGCCTCTGGGATCAAGAGACCCAGTACTTC	CASSQGLWDQETQYF
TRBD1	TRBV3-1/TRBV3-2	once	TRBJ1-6	TGTGCCAGCAGCCAATTCCTCGGCGGGCTGACAGGGACGGGTAATTCACCCCTCCACTTT	CASSQFLGGLTGTGNSPLHF
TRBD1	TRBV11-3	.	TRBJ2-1	TGTGCCAGCTACGCCCGCGGGACAGGGACTTACAATGAGCAGTTCTTC	CASYARGTGTYNEQFF